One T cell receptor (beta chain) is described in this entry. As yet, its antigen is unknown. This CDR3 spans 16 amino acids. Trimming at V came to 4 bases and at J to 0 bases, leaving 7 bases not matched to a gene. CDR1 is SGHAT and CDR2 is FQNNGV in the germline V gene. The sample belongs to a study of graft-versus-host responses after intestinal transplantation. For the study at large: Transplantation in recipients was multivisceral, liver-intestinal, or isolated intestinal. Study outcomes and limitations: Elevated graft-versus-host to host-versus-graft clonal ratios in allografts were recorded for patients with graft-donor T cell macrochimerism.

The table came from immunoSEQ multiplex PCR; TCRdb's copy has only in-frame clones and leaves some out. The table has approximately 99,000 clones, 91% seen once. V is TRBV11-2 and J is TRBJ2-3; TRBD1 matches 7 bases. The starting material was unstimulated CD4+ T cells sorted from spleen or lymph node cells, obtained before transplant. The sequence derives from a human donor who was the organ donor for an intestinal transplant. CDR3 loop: CASSSPTGKSTDTQYF. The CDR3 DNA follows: TGTGCCAGCAGCTCCCCGACAGGGAAGAGCACAGATACGCAGTATTTT.